These 9 T cell receptor beta chains came from one sample sequenced in a study of T cell responses to AZD1222 COVID-19 vaccine (dated by TCRdb to about 2021). Per the publication, the time point label means: baseline before first vaccination. The library was built by means of the immunoSEQ multiplex PCR assay. TCRdb limited this immuneACCESS table to in-frame rearrangements with V and J called. A share of clones is missing; checked studies link under half to unresolved V genes, and the rest is unexplained. The sample yields about 180,000 clones; around nine tenths were counted once. The ten most abundant clones make up approximately 0.5% of the sample. The starting material was peripheral blood, obtained on day 0 of AZD1222 vaccination. These receptors were collected from an adult in good health.

The chain employs TRBV5-1 and TRBJ2-6; D unclear. CDR1 is SGHRS, CDR2 YFSETQ, per germline. The V and J ends lost 3 bases and 0 bases respectively, with 10 bases between them. The CDR3 sequence is 16 residues long. CDR3 in amino acids: CASSYGRASGANVLTF. CDR3 nucleotides: TGCGCCAGCAGCTACGGACGGGCCTCTGGGGCCAACGTCCTGACTTTC.

The chain joins TRBV6-2 or TRBV6-3 to TRBJ1-1; the D gene is possibly TRBD1 (5 bases). With 6 bases removed from V and 5 bases from J, the gap between germline ends came to 10 bases. The CDR3 is made up of 12 amino acids. Germline lookup yields CDR1 MNHEY and CDR2 SVGEGT. The CDR3 loop reads CASSPTGTEAFF. For the CDR3, the DNA is TGTGCCAGCAGCCCAACAGGAACTGAAGCTTTCTTT.

The chain recombines TRBV7-6 with TRBJ2-6; perhaps D is TRBD1 or TRBD2 (5 bases each). CDR3 length equals 16 residues. V was trimmed by 1 base and J by 4 bases, leaving 11 bases between them. Germline CDR1 is SGHVS and CDR2 is FNYEAQ. The chain's CDR3 is CASSLVMGTGANVLTF. CDR3 sequence (DNA): TGTGCCAGCAGCTTAGTTATGGGGACCGGGGCCAACGTCCTGACTTTC.

The chain is built from TRBV18 and TRBJ1-5; weak D call: TRBD1 (5 bases). CDR3 length: 14 residues. Per germline, CDR1 KGHSH and CDR2 LQKENI. The V and J ends lost 2 bases and 8 bases respectively, with 13 bases between them. The CDR3 bases are TGTGCCAGCTCACCAAGGAAAGGGGCGGAGCCCCAGCATTTT. Protein sequence: CASSPRKGAEPQHF.

V is TRBV14 and J is TRBJ2-7, with 10 bases that match TRBD2. Germline V gives CDR1 SGHDN, CDR2 FVKESK. The CDR3 loop spans 20 amino acids. V lost 2 bases, J lost 3 bases, and 19 bases stayed unmatched. CDR3 nucleotides: TGTGCCAGCAGCCAATCGGCTAGCGGGAGTAGGGGTTCTCTGTTCTACGAGCAGTACTTC. It translates to CASSQSASGSRGSLFYEQYF.

V usage is TRBV2 and J usage is TRBJ1-6, with D possibly being TRBD1 (6 bases). From germline, CDR1 is SNHLY and CDR2 FYNNEI. CDR3 length: 15 amino acids. V lost 5 bases and J lost 5, with 13 bases in between. The CDR3 DNA reads TGTGCCAGCAGTTTTGACAGGTTGAATAATTCACCCCTCCACTTT. Translation gives CASSFDRLNNSPLHF. Full variable domain (missing parts from reference TRBV2 and TRBJ1-6): EPEVTQTPSHQVTQMGQEVILRCVPISNHLYFYWYRQILGQKVEFLVSFYNNEISEKSEIFDDQFSVERPDGSNFTLKIRSTKLEDSAMYFCASSFDRLNNSPLHFGNGTRLTVT.

The chain combines TRBV6-6 with TRBJ2-4, with D perhaps matching TRBD2 (6 bases). CDR1 is MNHNY and CDR2 is SVGAGI in the germline V gene (reference sequence). V was shortened by 5 bases and J by 0 bases, with 17 bases between the two germline ends. CDR3 length: 17 amino acids. The CDR3 is CASSGSSADIAKNIQYF. In DNA, the CDR3 is TGTGCCAGCAGTGGATCTAGCGCCGATATAGCCAAAAACATTCAGTACTTC.

This clone was found a few times. This chain connects TRBV4-1 to TRBJ2-2, with TRBD1 matching over 9 bases. The germline V gene encodes CDR1 MGHRA and CDR2 YSYEKL. Trimming took 4 bases from V and 1 from J; bases not matched to a gene: 4. CDR3 length equals 16 residues. The CDR3 DNA follows: TGCGCCAGCAGCCCCCTGGGACAGGGGAACACCGGGGAGCTGTTTTTT. Amino acids: CASSPLGQGNTGELFF.

V is TRBV3-1 (or the pseudogene TRBV3-2) and J is TRBJ1-1; unclear D gene. This CDR3 region has 14 residues. The V end lost 1 base, the J end lost 4 bases, and 10 bases lay between the germline ends. Germline CDR1 is LGHDT and CDR2 is YNNKEL (reference sequence). The CDR3 reads CASSQGVRVTEAFF. CDR3 bases: TGTGCCAGCAGCCAAGGAGTGAGGGTCACTGAAGCTTTCTTT.